The sample holds a few counts of the clone carrying this T cell receptor (beta chain). Expressed TCRB transcripts were sequenced, since all the RNA that had been isolated was reverse transcribed. The repertoire was sequenced with immunoSEQ multiplex PCR; TCRdb's copy has only in-frame clones and lacks some. The sample lists 10,000 to 15,000 clones, 45% to 50% seen once, with around 0.97% in the top ten. V lost 0 bases and J 2 bases, leaving 14 bases between the germline ends. CDR3 size: 16 residues. Germline values: CDR1 LGHNA, CDR2 YSLEER. The data are from a study of beta chain features in type 1 diabetes. Each of the CD4+ naive, central memory, regulatory and stem cell-like memory populations was sorted via CD45RO/CCR7/CD25/CD127/CD95/CD27.

Source material: stem cell memory CD4+ T cells from blood. The source is a man aged 18-30 years in good health. J is TRBJ2-7 and V is TRBV4-3; weak D call: TRBD1 (5 bases). CDR3 sequence reads: CASSQDMAGSAYEQYF. CDR3 coding DNA: TGCGCCAGCAGCCAAGATATGGCAGGGTCAGCCTACGAGCAGTACTTC.